This T cell receptor beta chain was found in a study of read filtering for tumor transcriptome and immune sequencing. On the study more broadly: R-ISS stage counts were roughly 8 for I, about 17 for II, roughly seven for III.

V lost 3 bases to trimming and J lost 4 bases, with 10 bases between them. Germline V gene lookup returns CDR1 LGHDT and CDR2 YNNKEL (reference sequence). The CDR3 spans 15 residues. The sample holds many counts of this clonotype. The library was built from around 400 ng RNA with molecular barcoded adaptors for alpha/delta and beta/gamma chains. TCRdb called the reads again in MiXCR, with one record for every CDR3 protein. Here the sample spans around 140,000 distinct CDR3 sequences, roughly an eighth being singletons. The receptor comes from a donor at least 40 years old with multiple myeloma. The rearrangement links TRBV3-1 to TRBJ2-6; maybe TRBD2 (5 bases). Material: a population of CD138-negative cells sorted from bone marrow. CDR3 DNA: TGTGCCAGCAGCCATCGAGGGTTCGGGGCCAACGTCCTGACTTTC. Its protein product is CASSHRGFGANVLTF.